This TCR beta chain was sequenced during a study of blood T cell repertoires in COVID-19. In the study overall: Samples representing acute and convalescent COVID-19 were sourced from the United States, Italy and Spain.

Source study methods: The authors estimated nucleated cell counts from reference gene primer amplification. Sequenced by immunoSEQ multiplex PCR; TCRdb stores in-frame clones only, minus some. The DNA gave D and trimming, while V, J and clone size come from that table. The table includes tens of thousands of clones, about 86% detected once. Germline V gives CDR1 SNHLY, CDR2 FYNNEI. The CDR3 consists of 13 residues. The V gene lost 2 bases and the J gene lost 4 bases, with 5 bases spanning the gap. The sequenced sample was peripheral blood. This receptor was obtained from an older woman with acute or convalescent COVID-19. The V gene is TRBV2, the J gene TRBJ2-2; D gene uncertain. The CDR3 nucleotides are TGTGCCAGCAGTGAAAGCCCCACCGGGGAGCTGTTTTTT. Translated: CASSESPTGELFF.